One and the same sample provided the 26 T cell receptor beta chains below, sequenced in a study of T cell responses to AZD1222 COVID-19 vaccine. Here immunoSEQ multiplex PCR was the method, and the copy in TCRdb shows in-frame clones only, minus some. The sample has some 67,000 clones, roughly four fifths seen once. Sequences were derived from peripheral blood, sampled 28 days after the second AZD1222 dose. Receptors were obtained from an adult who received the AZD1222 COVID-19 vaccine.

The chain has TRBV4-1 and TRBJ2-7; no definite D call. The CDR3 is made up of 14 amino acids. CDR1 and CDR2 (germline): MGHRA, YSYEKL. V was shortened by 4 bases and J by 5 bases, with 15 bases between the two germline ends. This chain's CDR3 is CASSLRVLNNEQYF. Here the CDR3 DNA reads TGCGCCAGCAGCCTACGGGTCCTAAACAACGAGCAGTACTTC.

The chain couples TRBV5-5 to TRBJ1-4; possible D gene TRBD1, 5 bases. The CDR3 covers 14 residues. V lost 1 base and J lost 5, with 9 bases in between. CDR1 is SGHKS, CDR2 YYEKEE, per germline (reference sequence). The CDR3 DNA sequence: TGTGCCAGCAGCTTGACAGGCGGGAATGAAAAACTGTTTTTT. It is translated as CASSLTGGNEKLFF.

This chain joins TRBV19 and TRBJ2-2; 8 nucleotides align to TRBD1. The ends lost 0 bases at V and 6 bases at J; junction bases unmatched: 0. The CDR3 is made up of 14 amino acids. CDR1 and CDR2 (germline): LNHDA, SQIVND (reference sequence). The CDR3 nucleotides read TGTGCCAGTAGTATAGAGACAGGGGCCGGGGAGCTGTTTTTT. Encoded protein: CASSIETGAGELFF. Together with reference TRBV19 and TRBJ2-2, the CDR3 gives the full variable domain: DGGITQSPKYLFRKEGQNVTLSCEQNLNHDAMYWYRQDPGQGLRLIYYSQIVNDFQKGDIAEGYSVSREKKESFPLTVTSAQKNPTAFYLCASSIETGAGELFFGEGSRLTVL.

This rearrangement joins TRBV19 to TRBJ1-5; 9 bases are a match to TRBD1. CDR3 length equals 18 residues. Trimming took 6 bases from V and 0 from J; bases not matched to a gene: 12. Germline V gene sequence: CDR1 LNHDA, CDR2 SQIVND (reference sequence). The CDR3 DNA reads as TGTGCCAGTAGCATGGACAGGGGTGACCTTTATAGCAATCAGCCCCAGCATTTT. Translation: CASSMDRGDLYSNQPQHF.

V is TRBV5-4 and J is TRBJ2-7, with 7 bases fitting TRBD1. The CDR3 runs to 15 residues. CDR1 is SGHNT and CDR2 is YYREEE in the germline V gene (reference sequence). Unmatched junction bases numbered 9, after V lost 4 bases and J lost 2 bases. The CDR3 reads CASSPDRVRAYEQYF. CDR3 DNA sequence: TGTGCCAGCAGCCCCGACAGGGTAAGGGCCTACGAGCAGTACTTC.

This clone was recorded a few times. This rearrangement joins TRBV5-1 to TRBJ2-7; D is ambiguous. Germline CDR1 and CDR2: SGHRS and YFSETQ. This CDR3 is 14 amino acids long. V was cut by 0 bases and J by 0 bases, with 7 bases left in between. The CDR3 protein is CASSLEVNSYEQYF. The CDR3 DNA sequence: TGCGCCAGCAGCTTGGAGGTCAACTCCTACGAGCAGTACTTC.

A few counts support this clone. The V call is TRBV11-2, the J call TRBJ1-1, with D perhaps TRBD1 (5 bases). Trimming stripped 3 bases from V and 3 bases from J, with 14 bases between. The CDR3 sequence is 15 residues long. Germline V CDR1 and CDR2: SGHAT, FQNNGV. The CDR3 DNA sequence: TGTGCCAGCAGCTTCCAAAGCGGGGGATACACTGAAGCTTTCTTT. It encodes CASSFQSGGYTEAFF. The variable domain in full, with the rest retrieved from reference TRBV11-2 and TRBJ1-1, is EAGVAQSPRYKIIEKRQSVAFWCNPISGHATLYWYQQILGQGPKLLIQFQNNGVVDDSQLPKDRFSAERLKGVDSTLKIQPAKLEDSAVYLCASSFQSGGYTEAFFGQGTRLTVV.

The genes are TRBV23-1 and TRBJ1-1; possible D gene TRBD1, 5 bases. TRBV23-1 belongs to the ORF category, with a function that is uncertain. V was trimmed by 0 bases and J by 4 bases, leaving 15 bases between them. This CDR3 has 16 residues. The CDR3 region has the DNA TGCGCCAGCAGTCAATCTGGGCAGGGAGGAGGCACTGAAGCTTTCTTT. Amino acid sequence: CASSQSGQGGGTEAFF.

This clone was counted a single time. The rearrangement uses TRBV28 and TRBJ2-3; weak D call: TRBD1 (6 bases). The CDR3 loop spans 16 amino acids. Germline V gene data show CDR1 as MDHEN and CDR2 as SYDVKM. V lost 5 bases and J 0 bases, leaving 15 bases between the germline ends. CDR3 in amino acids: CASSLPLTGSTDTQYF. CDR3 bases: TGTGCCAGCAGTCTCCCCCTGACAGGAAGCACAGATACGCAGTATTTT.

V is TRBV11-2 and J is TRBJ2-7; TRBD2 might be the D (5 bases). Germline V gene lookup returns CDR1 SGHAT and CDR2 FQNNGV. The CDR3 runs to 14 residues. V was clipped by 4 bases and J by 4 bases, with 14 bases between them. The CDR3 nucleotides are TGTGCCAGCAGCTCAATCCGGACTGTATACGAGCAGTACTTC. This encodes CASSSIRTVYEQYF.

CDR3 sequence reads: CASSLGASSGNTIYF. The CDR3 DNA reads TGTGCCAGCAGCTTAGGAGCCAGCTCTGGAAACACCATATATTTT. The chain has TRBV7-2 and TRBJ1-3; the D is unclear. This CDR3 is 15 amino acids long. Germline CDR1 reads SGHTA; CDR2 reads FQGNSA. Trimming took off 1 base at V and 0 bases at J, with 7 bases between the two ends.

This rearrangement joins TRBV5-1 to TRBJ1-4; possibly TRBD1 for D (5 bases). This CDR3 comprises 16 residues. Germline-derived CDR1 and CDR2 are SGHRS and YFSETQ. Deletions cut 0 bases from V and 7 bases from J, with 16 bases between. The CDR3 nucleotides are TGCGCCAGCAGCTTGGCGCCTCAGGGAGGAGGTGAAAAACTGTTTTTT. This translates into CASSLAPQGGGEKLFF.

This clone was recorded only once. This chain links TRBV6-5 with TRBJ1-1, with D maybe TRBD1 (5 bases). Germline V CDR1 and CDR2: MNHEY, SVGAGI. There are 16 residues in the CDR3. Deletions cut 4 bases from V and 1 base from J, with 16 bases between. The chain's CDR3 is CASSSAAGTANTEAFF. In DNA form, the CDR3 reads TGTGCCAGCAGTTCCGCTGCGGGGACGGCGAACACTGAAGCTTTCTTT.

This clone appeared a few times. The chain joins TRBV7-2 to TRBJ2-2, with 16 bases matching TRBD2. The V gene's germline CDR1 is SGHTA and CDR2 FQGNSA. The CDR3 is 19 residues long. The J segment lost 5 bases and the V segment lost 5 bases, leaving 11 bases of the junction unmatched. The CDR3 protein is CASSQIGTSGGAWTGELFF. In nucleotides, the CDR3 is TGTGCCAGCAGCCAGATCGGGACTAGCGGGGGGGCTTGGACCGGGGAGCTGTTTTTT.

In this sample, this clone turned up a few times. J is TRBJ1-2 and V is TRBV6-5; possible D gene TRBD1, 5 bases. The CDR3 extends over 12 amino acids. V gave up 5 bases and J gave up 13 bases, with 17 bases separating them. Germline CDR1 reads MNHEY; CDR2 reads SVGAGI. For the CDR3, the DNA is TGTGCCAGCAGTCCAAGGGGACTCTACGCCACCTTC. Its protein is CASSPRGLYATF.

The chain recombines TRBV5-1 with TRBJ2-4, with 9 bases lining up with TRBD1. There are 14 residues in the CDR3. Germline V CDR1 and CDR2: SGHRS, YFSETQ. The V gene end was trimmed by 1 base and the J gene end by 5 bases; junction bases not matched to a gene: 1. CDR3 DNA: TGCGCCAGCAGCTTGACAGGGGGCGAAAACATTCAGTACTTC. Protein product: CASSLTGGENIQYF. Complete variable domain (other parts from reference TRBV5-1 and TRBJ2-4): KAGVTQTPRYLIKTRGQQVTLSCSPISGHRSVSWYQQTPGQGLQFLFEYFSETQRNKGNFPGRFSGRQFSNSRSEMNVSTLELGDSALYLCASSLTGGENIQYFGAGTRLSVL.

V and J are TRBV6-6 and TRBJ2-7, with 7 nucleotides matching TRBD1. V lost 7 bases, J lost 6 bases, and 6 bases stayed unmatched. This CDR3 comprises 12 residues. The V gene's germline CDR1 is MNHNY and CDR2 SVGAGI (reference sequence). In DNA form, the CDR3 reads TGTGCCAGCACCTATGGGACAGTCGAGCAGTACTTC. Translating it yields CASTYGTVEQYF.

This clone turned up a few times. The chain combines TRBV6-5 with TRBJ2-5; a weak D match, TRBD1 (5 bases). The germline gives CDR1 MNHEY, CDR2 SVGAGI. Trimming pared 5 bases from V and 4 bases from J, leaving 11 bases between. The length of the CDR3 is 13 residues. CDR3 bases: TGTGCCAGCAGTCAGGGATGGGGAGAGACCCAGTACTTC. This translates into CASSQGWGETQYF.

With respect to this clone: Other DNA sequences in this sample translate to the same CDR3. The chain links TRBV4-3 to TRBJ1-1, with TRBD1 as a possible D gene (6 bases). This CDR3 region has 14 residues. V was trimmed by 0 bases and J by 2 bases, leaving 7 bases between them. Germline CDR1 is LGHNA and CDR2 is YSLEER. The CDR3 nucleotides are TGCGCCAGCAGCCAAGACAGGGGAAACACTGAAGCTTTCTTT. As protein: CASSQDRGNTEAFF.

This clone was observed once. This chain joins TRBV3-1 (or the pseudogene TRBV3-2) and TRBJ2-1; a possible D gene is TRBD2 (5 bases). V was clipped by 4 bases and J by 4 bases, with 17 bases between them. The CDR3 runs 16 residues. Germline loops: CDR1 LGHDT, CDR2 YNNKEL (reference sequence). CDR3 DNA: TGTGCCAGCAGCCCTCCCGGGATACTAGGGTACAATGAGCAGTTCTTC. Amino acids: CASSPPGILGYNEQFF.

This chain connects TRBV2 to TRBJ2-5, with 10 bases fitting TRBD2. CDR3 size: 18 residues. V lost 6 bases, J lost 4 bases, and 17 bases stayed unmatched. CDR1 is SNHLY and CDR2 is FYNNEI in the germline V gene. The CDR3 region has the DNA TGTGCCAGCAGGGGAGACGCTAGCGGGGGCATTGAGGGAGAGACCCAGTACTTC. Its protein product is CASRGDASGGIEGETQYF.

The sample holds one count of this clone. The V call is TRBV24-1, the J call TRBJ2-1, with 8 bases fitting TRBD1. The CDR3 contains 13 residues. The germline V gene encodes CDR1 KGHDR and CDR2 SFDVKD. V dropped 9 bases and J dropped 3; count of bases not matched to a gene: 3. CDR3 in DNA: TGTGCCACCGGCGGGACAGGCTACAATGAGCAGTTCTTC. It specifies CATGGTGYNEQFF.

V and J are TRBV9 and TRBJ2-5; D gene unclear. CDR3 size: 15 residues. The germline V gene has CDR1 SGDLS and CDR2 YYNGEE. The V gene lost 0 bases and the J gene lost 4 bases, with 13 bases spanning the gap. The CDR3 sequence is CASSVVGLLGETQYF. CDR3 DNA: TGTGCCAGCAGCGTAGTCGGGTTGTTGGGAGAGACCCAGTACTTC.

The chain is built from TRBV7-9 and TRBJ2-1; 9 nucleotides align to TRBD2. Germline V gene data show CDR1 as SEHNR and CDR2 as FQNEAQ (reference sequence). The CDR3 is 14 amino acids. V shed 11 bases and J 1 base; nucleotides not matched to a gene: 6. The CDR3 nucleotides read TGTGCCCGAGCGGGAGGCGGGTCCTACAATGAGCAGTTCTTC. This encodes CARAGGGSYNEQFF.

The chain carries TRBV2 and TRBJ1-3, with D perhaps TRBD1 (5 bases). Germline lookup yields CDR1 SNHLY and CDR2 FYNNEI. V dropped 7 bases and J dropped 4 bases, with 17 bases sitting between them. The CDR3 loop spans 15 amino acids. The CDR3 sequence is CASIWTGGPGNTIYF. Here the CDR3 DNA reads TGTGCCAGCATTTGGACTGGGGGACCCGGAAACACCATATATTTT.

This chain joins TRBV7-2 and TRBJ2-5; 7 bases match TRBD1. With V trimmed by 3 bases and J by 4 bases, 2 bases remained unmatched. The CDR3 covers 13 residues. Per the germline V gene, CDR1 is SGHTA and CDR2 is FQGNSA. This CDR3 reads CASSFDRAETQYF. The CDR3 coding sequence is TGTGCCAGCAGCTTCGACAGGGCAGAGACCCAGTACTTC.